The present T cell receptor (beta chain) was sequenced within a study of cytomegalovirus exposure and HLA in healthy donors. Regarding the study as a whole: Most TCRs appeared rarely, but some public TCRs recurred in many donors. The study recorded some 160 TCR beta chains that were cytomegalovirus-associated.

V was clipped by 2 bases and J by 2 bases; unmatched bases: 7. The CDR3 has 17 residues. Germline CDR1 reads KGHSH; CDR2 reads LQKENI. Using immunoSEQ multiplex PCR, the repertoire was profiled, and TCRdb retains in-frame clones only, with some absent. The sample lists fewer than 70,000 clones; 90% to 97% were seen once. Remarks on this clone: The antigen remains undetermined.

The sequenced material came from PBMCs. This chain connects TRBV18 to TRBJ2-1; 9 nucleotides line up with TRBD2. The clonotype comes from a man younger than 35 in good health and CMV-seronegative. The CDR3 loop reads CASSPTTSGFPYNEQFF. The CDR3 coding sequence is TGTGCCAGCTCACCAACAACTAGCGGGTTCCCCTACAATGAGCAGTTCTTC.